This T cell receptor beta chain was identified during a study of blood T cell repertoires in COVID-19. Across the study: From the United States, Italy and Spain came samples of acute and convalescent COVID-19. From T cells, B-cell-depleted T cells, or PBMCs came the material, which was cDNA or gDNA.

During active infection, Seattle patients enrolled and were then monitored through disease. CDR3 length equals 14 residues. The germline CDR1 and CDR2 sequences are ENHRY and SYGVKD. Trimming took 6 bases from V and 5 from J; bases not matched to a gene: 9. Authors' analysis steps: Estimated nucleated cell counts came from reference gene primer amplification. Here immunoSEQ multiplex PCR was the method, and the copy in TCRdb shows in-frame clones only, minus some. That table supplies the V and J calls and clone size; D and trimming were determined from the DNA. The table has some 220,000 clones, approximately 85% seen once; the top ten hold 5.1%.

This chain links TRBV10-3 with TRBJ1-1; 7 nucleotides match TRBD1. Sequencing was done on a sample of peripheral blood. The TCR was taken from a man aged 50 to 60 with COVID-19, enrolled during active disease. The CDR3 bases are TGTGCCATCAGAGGGGGCGGGCTGAGGACTGAAGCTTTCTTT. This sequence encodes CAIRGGGLRTEAFF.